The 26 T cell receptor beta chains reported below all come from one sample, sequenced in a study of regulatory T cells in long-lasting Graves disease. Noted time point: newly diagnosed GD, antithyroid drugs for less than 3 months. PBMC-extracted RNA yielded the TCR library. Building the TCR beta libraries relied on iRepertoire HTBI primers, and CDR3 regions underwent Arm-PCR. Each CDR3 protein gets one entry after TCRdb re-called the multiplex PCR reads with MiXCR. This sample has 410,000 or so distinct CDR3 sequences; 14% to 15% occur once, and the top ten carry approximately 15%. These records were also assigned to another study, of T cells in Graves' hyperthyroidism and ophthalmopathy.

The specimen was peripheral blood mononuclear cells (PBMCs), collected at new diagnosis, from a patient treated with antithyroid drugs. The receptors were gathered from a woman in her twenties or thirties with Graves disease.

This clonotype occurred many times. The chain links TRBV11-3 to TRBJ2-7, with D perhaps matching TRBD1 (5 bases). This CDR3 has 11 residues. Trimming removed 7 bases at V and 6 bases at J, with 10 bases between. CDR1 is SGHNT and CDR2 is YENEEA in the germline V gene. CDR3 sequence (DNA): TGTGCCAGCAAGCTTAGGGGCGAGCAGTACTTC. It encodes CASKLRGEQYF.

The chain is built from TRBV6-2 or TRBV6-3 and TRBJ1-2; TRBD1 is a possible D gene (5 bases). The V end was cut by 8 bases, the J end by 8 bases, with 15 bases between. This CDR3 comprises 12 residues. Germline-derived CDR1 and CDR2 are MNHEY and SVGEGT. CDR3 in amino acids: CASHEGRIGYTF. The CDR3 region has the DNA TGTGCCAGCCACGAGGGGAGGATCGGCTACACCTTC.

V usage is TRBV18 and J usage is TRBJ1-2; D remains ambiguous. Germline V gene lookup returns CDR1 KGHSH and CDR2 LQKENI. The CDR3 covers 12 residues. Between the trimmed V and J ends, which lost 4 bases and 6 bases, there was a span of 9 bases. The CDR3 DNA reads TGTGCCAGCTCACGGCCGACGGATGGCTACACCTTC. This translates into CASSRPTDGYTF.

This sequence joins TRBV6-2 or TRBV6-3 and TRBJ2-5; 10 bases map to TRBD1. Germline values: CDR1 MNHEY, CDR2 SVGEGT. V was pared by 3 bases and J by 5 bases, with 9 bases of the junction left unmatched. CDR3 length: 16 amino acids. The CDR3 here is CASSYYGTGVMETQYF. The DNA of the CDR3 is TGTGCCAGCAGTTATTACGGGACAGGGGTAATGGAGACCCAGTACTTC.

In this sample, this clonotype turned up a few times. This chain uses TRBV12-3 or TRBV12-4 with TRBJ2-1; D not certain. V was pared by 9 bases and J by 10 bases, with 16 bases between. The CDR3 has 12 amino acids. CDR3 nucleotide sequence: TGTGCCAGTTCACTCTCACTTCCGGAGCAGTTCTTC. Its protein is CASSLSLPEQFF.

This clonotype was seen at least ten times. The rearrangement links TRBV12-3 or TRBV12-4 to TRBJ2-1, with D possibly matching TRBD1 (5 bases). This CDR3 contains 11 residues. V was trimmed by 7 bases and J by 8 bases, leaving 9 bases between them. Here the CDR3 DNA reads TGTGCCAGCAACCAAGGGGATGAGCAGTTCTTC. The encoded protein is CASNQGDEQFF.

A few counts support this clonotype. The chain couples TRBV12-3 or TRBV12-4 to TRBJ2-1; perhaps D is TRBD1 or TRBD2 (5 bases each). Trimming took 2 bases from V and 3 from J, leaving 14 bases between them. This CDR3 is 16 amino acids long. CDR3 nucleotides: TGTGCCAGCAGTTTATGGGACCGAACTTACTACAATGAGCAGTTCTTC. Translated: CASSLWDRTYYNEQFF.

This chain links TRBV20-1 with TRBJ1-5; no reliable D call. Germline V gene data show CDR1 as DFQATT and CDR2 as SNEGSKA (reference sequence). The CDR3 covers 12 residues. Trimming removed 4 bases at V and 4 bases at J, with 8 bases between. The CDR3 bases are TGCAGTGCTACCCGGGGAAATCAGCCCCAGCATTTT. As protein: CSATRGNQPQHF.

The chain combines TRBV12-3 or TRBV12-4 with TRBJ1-2; TRBD1 matches 12 bases. With V trimmed by 5 bases and J by 7 bases, 5 bases remained unmatched. CDR3 length: 14 amino acids. Here the CDR3 reads CASSPGQGAVGYTF. CDR3 DNA: TGTGCCAGCAGTCCGGGACAGGGGGCGGTTGGCTACACCTTC.

This chain joins TRBV30 and TRBJ1-6; D not certain. CDR1 is GTSNPN and CDR2 is SVGIG in the germline V gene (reference sequence). Trimming took off 0 bases at V and 0 bases at J, with 9 bases between the two ends. The CDR3 is made up of 16 amino acids. The CDR3 spells CAWSVGASSYNSPLHF. DNA of the CDR3: TGTGCCTGGAGTGTGGGTGCGAGCTCCTATAATTCACCCCTCCACTTT.

In its sample, this clonotype was seen a few times. The rearrangement joins TRBV11-2 to TRBJ2-1, with 7 nucleotides matching TRBD2. This CDR3 comprises 15 residues. Germline CDR1 is SGHAT and CDR2 is FQNNGV. The J segment lost 0 bases and the V segment lost 5 bases, leaving 4 bases of the junction unmatched. The CDR3 nucleotides are TGTGCCAGCAGCCCTACTAGCGCCTCCTACAATGAGCAGTTCTTC. It is translated as CASSPTSASYNEQFF.

The chain is built from TRBV7-2 and TRBJ1-2; D remains unclear. CDR3 size: 13 residues. Germline V lookup: CDR1 SGHTA, CDR2 FQGNSA. The V end lost 5 bases, the J end lost 3 bases, and 10 bases lay between the germline ends. The CDR3 protein is CASSPPWDYGYTF. Here the CDR3 DNA reads TGTGCCAGCAGCCCCCCATGGGACTATGGCTACACCTTC.

A few counts support this clonotype. V is TRBV4-1 and J is TRBJ1-5; tentative D call: TRBD1 (5 bases). CDR1 is MGHRA, CDR2 YSYEKL, per germline. V was clipped by 1 base and J by 9 bases, with 16 bases between them. The CDR3 covers 15 residues. The CDR3 DNA is TGCGCCAGCAGCCAAGCCGTCTGGACGAGGGGGCCCCAGCATTTT. Its protein product is CASSQAVWTRGPQHF.

This clonotype was detected ten times or more. This chain links TRBV12-3 or TRBV12-4 with TRBJ2-1, with 11 bases fitting TRBD2. V lost 10 bases, J lost 10 bases, and 12 bases stayed unmatched. The CDR3 contains 14 residues. In DNA form, the CDR3 reads TGTGCCACCCATAAAGGGACTAGCGGACCAGAGCAGTTCTTC. This gives the protein CATHKGTSGPEQFF.

There are a few counts of this clonotype. V and J are TRBV2 and TRBJ1-1, with TRBD1 matching over 7 bases. Germline V gene data show CDR1 as SNHLY and CDR2 as FYNNEI. The CDR3 contains 13 residues. V shed 6 bases, J shed 1 base, and the junction held 2 bases outside the gene matches. CDR3 in amino acids: CASRRTGNTEAFF. The CDR3 DNA reads TGTGCCAGCAGGAGGACAGGGAACACTGAAGCTTTCTTT.

V usage is TRBV10-3 and J usage is TRBJ2-7; 7 nucleotides align to TRBD1. Germline CDR1 reads ENHRY; CDR2 reads SYGVKD. Trimming took 10 bases from V and 1 from J; bases not matched to a gene: 4. The CDR3 has 12 residues. CDR3 in DNA: TGTGCCAGCAGACAGGGTTCCTACGAGCAGTACTTC. This gives the protein CASRQGSYEQYF.

V and J are TRBV3-1 and TRBJ2-1; D call uncertain. V was shortened by 6 bases and J by 0 bases, with 6 bases between the two germline ends. The CDR3 runs to 13 residues. Per the germline V gene, CDR1 is LGHDT and CDR2 is YNNKEL (reference sequence). DNA for the CDR3: TGTGCCAGCAGACGTACCTCCTACAATGAGCAGTTCTTC. The encoded protein is CASRRTSYNEQFF.

This chain links TRBV4-2 with TRBJ2-1; D is uncertain. V was shortened by 1 base and J by 9 bases, with 10 bases between the two germline ends. Germline V lookup: CDR1 LGHNA, CDR2 YNFKEQ. The CDR3 is made up of 13 amino acids. The CDR3 DNA is TGTGCCAGCAGCCAAGGTAGCTCAGGTGAGCAGTTCTTC. Translated: CASSQGSSGEQFF.

Points on this clonotype: A clone one base away is much larger, so this may be a read error. CDR3 in amino acids: CASSPNEDNTNTQYF. In nucleotides, the CDR3 is TGTGCCAGCTCACCAAACGAGGACAACACAAATACGCAGTATTTT. The chain employs TRBV18 and TRBJ2-3; tentatively, D is TRBD1 (5 bases). Per germline, CDR1 KGHSH and CDR2 LQKENI. The CDR3 loop spans 15 amino acids.

This rearrangement joins TRBV24-1 to TRBJ1-1; D not resolved. Germline V lookup: CDR1 KGHDR, CDR2 SFDVKD. There are 14 residues in the CDR3. The V gene lost 4 bases and the J gene lost 2 bases, with 10 bases spanning the gap. In DNA form, the CDR3 reads TGTGCCACCAGTGAGGACGGAAAAAACACTGAAGCTTTCTTT. Protein sequence: CATSEDGKNTEAFF.

This clonotype was seen repeatedly, ten times or more. V usage is TRBV11-2 and J usage is TRBJ2-1; 9 positions match TRBD2. The CDR3 has 19 residues. The germline V gene has CDR1 SGHAT and CDR2 FQNNGV. J lost 3 bases, V lost 3 bases, and 15 bases had no gene match. The CDR3 nucleotides are TGTGCCAGCAGCTTGGCGGGACTAGCCCCCATAGTACTCTACAATGAGCAGTTCTTC. Its translation: CASSLAGLAPIVLYNEQFF.

Many counts were recorded for this clonotype. The gene calls are TRBV24-1 and TRBJ2-3; maybe TRBD1 (5 bases). V was pared by 0 bases and J by 4 bases, with 7 bases between. Germline V CDR1 and CDR2: KGHDR, SFDVKD. The CDR3 is 14 residues long. The chain's CDR3 is CATSDLTGPDTQYF. The CDR3 region has the DNA TGTGCCACCAGTGATTTGACAGGTCCAGATACGCAGTATTTT.

This clonotype was observed many times. V gene TRBV7-9 combines with J gene TRBJ2-7; possible D gene TRBD2, 5 bases. This CDR3 is built from 13 residues. Germline lookup yields CDR1 SEHNR and CDR2 FQNEAQ (reference sequence). V was trimmed by 5 bases and J by 1 base, leaving 9 bases between them. CDR3 in amino acids: CASSGGNSYEQYF. The CDR3 nucleotides are TGTGCCAGCAGCGGAGGAAATTCCTACGAGCAGTACTTC.

V usage is TRBV7-9 and J usage is TRBJ2-7, with D tentatively TRBD1 (5 bases). CDR3 size: 14 residues. Germline CDR1 reads SEHNR; CDR2 reads FQNEAQ (reference sequence). V lost 5 bases and J lost 3, with 14 bases in between. The CDR3 nucleotides read TGTGCCAGCAGCCTTACTGACAGAATCTACGAGCAGTACTTC. Residues: CASSLTDRIYEQYF.

A note on this clonotype: As the CDR3 is not closed by the conserved phenylalanine or tryptophan, this likely results from a read error. The DNA is left out, because the CDR3 cannot be placed on it with certainty; the CDR3 is given as TCRdb lists it. The chain couples TRBV3-1 to TRBJ2-4; the table's D call TRBD2 went unverified against the DNA. With termini counted, the CDR3 has 13 amino acids. Per the germline V gene, CDR1 is LGHDT and CDR2 is YNNKEL (reference sequence). CDR3 in amino acids: CASSQAETQYFGP.

This clonotype was counted at least ten times. V usage is TRBV20-1 and J usage is TRBJ2-1; no clear D. Trimming removed 3 bases at V and 5 bases at J, with 5 bases between. CDR1 and CDR2 (germline): DFQATT, SNEGSKA (reference sequence). This CDR3 is built from 11 residues. The CDR3 nucleotides read TGCAGTGCTAGTAGGAACAATGAGCAGTTCTTC. Protein sequence: CSASRNNEQFF.